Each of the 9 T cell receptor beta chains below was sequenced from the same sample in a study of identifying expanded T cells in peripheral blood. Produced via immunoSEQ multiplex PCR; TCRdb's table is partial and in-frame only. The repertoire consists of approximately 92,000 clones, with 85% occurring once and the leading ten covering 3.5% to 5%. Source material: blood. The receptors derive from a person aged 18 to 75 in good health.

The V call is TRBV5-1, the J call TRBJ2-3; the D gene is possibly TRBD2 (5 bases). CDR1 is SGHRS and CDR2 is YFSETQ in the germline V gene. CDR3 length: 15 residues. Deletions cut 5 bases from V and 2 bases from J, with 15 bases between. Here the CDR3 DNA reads TGCGCCAGCAGTCGAAGGGAGCCAAACACAGATACGCAGTATTTT. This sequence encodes CASSRREPNTDTQYF.

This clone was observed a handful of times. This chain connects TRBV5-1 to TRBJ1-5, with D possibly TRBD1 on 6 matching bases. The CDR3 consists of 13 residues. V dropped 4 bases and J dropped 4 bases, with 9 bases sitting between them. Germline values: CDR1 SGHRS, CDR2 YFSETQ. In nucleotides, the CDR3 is TGCGCCAGCAGCAGAACAGGGAATCAGCCCCAGCATTTT. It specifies CASSRTGNQPQHF.

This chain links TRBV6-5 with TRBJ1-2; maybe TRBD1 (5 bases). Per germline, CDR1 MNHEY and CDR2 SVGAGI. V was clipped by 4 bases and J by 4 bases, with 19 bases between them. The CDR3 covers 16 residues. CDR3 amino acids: CASSSHRVWGPYGYTF. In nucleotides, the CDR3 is TGTGCCAGCAGTTCTCATCGGGTATGGGGACCCTATGGCTACACCTTC.

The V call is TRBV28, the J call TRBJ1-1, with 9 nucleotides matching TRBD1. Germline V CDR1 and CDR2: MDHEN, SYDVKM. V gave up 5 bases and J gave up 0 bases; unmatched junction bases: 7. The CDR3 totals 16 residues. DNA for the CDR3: TGTGCCAGCAGTCTAGGGACAGGGAGAATGAACACTGAAGCTTTCTTT. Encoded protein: CASSLGTGRMNTEAFF.

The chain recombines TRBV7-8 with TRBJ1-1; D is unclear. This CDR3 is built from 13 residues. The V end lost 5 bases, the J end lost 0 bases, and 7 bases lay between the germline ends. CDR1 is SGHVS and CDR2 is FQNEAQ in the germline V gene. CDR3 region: CASSPFLNTEAFF. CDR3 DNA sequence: TGTGCCAGCAGCCCGTTCCTGAACACTGAAGCTTTCTTT.

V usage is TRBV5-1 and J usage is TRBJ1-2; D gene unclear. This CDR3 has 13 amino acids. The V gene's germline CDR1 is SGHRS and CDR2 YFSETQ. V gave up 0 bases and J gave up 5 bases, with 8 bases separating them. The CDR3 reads CASSLEADYGYTF. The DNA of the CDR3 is TGCGCCAGCAGCTTGGAGGCAGATTATGGCTACACCTTC. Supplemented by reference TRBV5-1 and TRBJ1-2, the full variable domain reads KAGVTQTPRYLIKTRGQQVTLSCSPISGHRSVSWYQQTPGQGLQFLFEYFSETQRNKGNFPGRFSGRQFSNSRSEMNVSTLELGDSALYLCASSLEADYGYTFGSGTRLTVV.

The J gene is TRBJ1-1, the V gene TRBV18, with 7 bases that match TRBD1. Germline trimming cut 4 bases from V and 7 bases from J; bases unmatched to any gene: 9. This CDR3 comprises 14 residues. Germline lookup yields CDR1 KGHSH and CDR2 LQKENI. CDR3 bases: TGTGCCAGCTCACTTCCTGGACAGGCCGATGAAGCTTTCTTT. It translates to CASSLPGQADEAFF.

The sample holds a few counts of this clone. The CDR3 region has the DNA TGTGCCAGCAGCTTTTCGGGCACCTATGGCTACACCTTC. It translates to CASSFSGTYGYTF. This chain links TRBV13 with TRBJ1-2; the D is unclear. Trimming removed 3 bases at V and 4 bases at J, with 9 bases between. There are 13 residues in the CDR3. CDR1 is PRHDT, CDR2 FYEKMQ, per germline (reference sequence).

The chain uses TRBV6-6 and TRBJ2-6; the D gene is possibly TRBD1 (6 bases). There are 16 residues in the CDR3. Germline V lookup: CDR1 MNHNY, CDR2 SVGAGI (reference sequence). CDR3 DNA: TGTGCAAGCCGGGACATGGCCTACTCTGGGGCCAACGTCCTGACTTTC. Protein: CASRDMAYSGANVLTF.